These 25 T cell receptor beta chains originate from one sample sequenced in a study of human T cells and chemical hapten exposure. The time point here: patch test 1, 2 weeks after DPC sensitization. The sample's treatment: therapeutic diphenylcyclopropenone sensitization with weekly scalp DPC. Each CDR3 protein gets one entry after TCRdb re-called the RACE reads with MiXCR. The table records some 380,000 distinct CDR3 sequences, approximately 4.4% of them present only once. Source: whole blood, taken in connection with sensitization to the hapten diphenylcyclopropenone (DPC). The receptors here all came from a woman aged 45-65 years with alopecia areata. Some clones in this sample may be carry-over from other donors' samples.

The chain joins TRBV5-1 to TRBJ2-6; no clear D gene. The CDR3 length is 17 residues. Looked up from germline, CDR1 is SGHRS and CDR2 is YFSETQ. The germline V and J ends were trimmed by 0 bases and 0 bases, with 10 bases remaining between them. As DNA, the CDR3 is TGCGCCAGCAGCTTGGGCGGCGAGTACTCTGGGGCCAACGTCCTGACTTTC. It is translated as CASSLGGEYSGANVLTF.

The genes are TRBV3-1 and TRBJ1-5; no reliable D call. V lost 0 bases to trimming and J lost 7 bases, with 13 bases between them. From germline, CDR1 is LGHDT and CDR2 YNNKEL (reference sequence). The CDR3 covers 15 residues. The CDR3 sequence is CASSQDGGKGQPQHF. In DNA form, the CDR3 reads TGTGCCAGCAGCCAAGATGGCGGTAAAGGACAGCCCCAGCATTTT.

This clonotype was seen a handful of times. The rearrangement links TRBV5-1 to TRBJ1-5; D unresolved. V gave up 0 bases and J gave up 7 bases, with 14 bases separating them. Germline lookup yields CDR1 SGHRS and CDR2 YFSETQ. The CDR3 runs to 15 residues. This chain's CDR3 is CASSLVRALHQPQHF. The CDR3 DNA sequence: TGCGCCAGCAGCTTGGTCCGGGCACTTCACCAGCCCCAGCATTTT.

This clonotype was seen repeatedly, ten times or more. The chain recombines TRBV4-1 with TRBJ1-2, with D perhaps matching TRBD1 (5 bases). Germline-derived CDR1 and CDR2 are MGHRA and YSYEKL. The ends were cut back, 0 bases at V and 8 bases at J, with 13 bases in the middle. The CDR3 is made up of 14 amino acids. CDR3 DNA: TGCGCCAGCAGCCAAGATAGGGAACGGGGCGGCTACACCTTC. Amino acids: CASSQDRERGGYTF.

This clonotype was detected ten times or more. J is TRBJ1-2 and V is TRBV29-1; D remains unclear. The germline gives CDR1 SQVTM, CDR2 ANQGSEA. This CDR3 contains 13 residues. V gave up 5 bases and J gave up 5 bases, with 15 bases separating them. The CDR3 is CSVTPNPGYGYTF. The DNA of the CDR3 is TGCAGCGTTACCCCAAACCCGGGTTATGGCTACACCTTC.

This clonotype has at least ten counts. The V and J genes are TRBV29-1 and TRBJ1-2; 9 bases fit TRBD1. CDR1 and CDR2 (germline): SQVTM, ANQGSEA. V lost 4 bases to trimming and J lost 6 bases; unmatched junction nucleotides: 9. The CDR3 consists of 14 residues. The CDR3 region is CSVATGTGRDGYTF. CDR3 bases: TGCAGCGTTGCAACCGGGACAGGGAGGGATGGCTACACCTTC.

This clonotype has a count of ten or more. V gene TRBV6-2 or TRBV6-3 combines with J gene TRBJ2-7; D may be TRBD2 (5 bases). The germline V and J ends were trimmed by 4 bases and 7 bases, with 14 bases remaining between them. This CDR3 has 13 amino acids. Germline-derived CDR1 and CDR2 are MNHEY and SVGEGT. CDR3 sequence: CASSSRPDWEQYF. The DNA of the CDR3 is TGTGCCAGCAGTTCCCGTCCGGACTGGGAGCAGTACTTC.

This clonotype was seen many times. Written as DNA, the CDR3 is TGTGCCAGCAGCTTTGGGACAACCGGGGAGCTGTTTTTT. It encodes CASSFGTTGELFF. This rearrangement joins TRBV13 to TRBJ2-2, with TRBD1 as a possible D gene (6 bases). Germline-derived CDR1 and CDR2 are PRHDT and FYEKMQ (reference sequence). The V and J ends lost 3 bases and 5 bases respectively, with 7 bases between them. This CDR3 region has 13 residues.

This clonotype was found many times. The rearrangement uses TRBV7-2 and TRBJ2-5; tentatively, D is TRBD2 (6 bases). There are 14 residues in the CDR3. Trimming took 5 bases from V and 0 from J, leaving 10 bases between them. Germline V gene lookup returns CDR1 SGHTA and CDR2 FQGNSA. The DNA of the CDR3 is TGTGCCAGCAGCCCAGGAGGGTACCAAGAGACCCAGTACTTC. Amino acids: CASSPGGYQETQYF.

This clonotype was seen at least ten times. V gene TRBV28 combines with J gene TRBJ1-1; 7 bases map to TRBD1. J was trimmed by 4 bases and V by 5 bases; bases with no gene match: 4. Looked up from germline, CDR1 is MDHEN and CDR2 is SYDVKM. The CDR3 is made up of 13 amino acids. The CDR3: CASSTHRGTEAFF. DNA for the CDR3: TGTGCCAGCAGTACCCACAGGGGCACTGAAGCTTTCTTT.

In its sample, this clonotype was seen many times. The gene calls are TRBV7-2 and TRBJ1-1; weak D call: TRBD1 (5 bases). The CDR3 runs to 15 residues. With 2 bases removed from V and 5 bases from J, the gap between germline ends came to 15 bases. Looked up from germline, CDR1 is SGHTA and CDR2 is FQGNSA. CDR3 bases: TGTGCCAGCAGCTTATTAGTGGCTTCAGGGACTGAAGCTTTCTTT. Translation: CASSLLVASGTEAFF.

This clonotype came up many times. The V and J genes are TRBV7-2 and TRBJ2-3; D perhaps matches TRBD2 (6 bases). The CDR3 is 17 amino acids. From germline, CDR1 is SGHTA and CDR2 FQGNSA. Trimming cost V 1 base and J 1 base, with 15 bases left between them. This chain's CDR3 is CASSLVRLAGRTDTQYF. CDR3 sequence (DNA): TGTGCCAGCAGCTTAGTAAGACTGGCGGGACGCACAGATACGCAGTATTTT.

This rearrangement joins TRBV12-3 or TRBV12-4 to TRBJ1-5; 7 bases are a match to TRBD1. The J segment lost 11 bases and the V segment lost 1 base, leaving 8 bases of the junction unmatched. The CDR3 length is 14 residues. CDR3 sequence reads: CASSLGQGKGAQHF. The CDR3 region has the DNA TGTGCCAGCAGTTTAGGACAGGGAAAAGGGGCCCAGCATTTT.

This clonotype has a count of ten or more. The gene calls are TRBV29-1 and TRBJ2-7, with TRBD2 as a possible D gene (5 bases). Trimming stripped 4 bases from V and 5 bases from J, with 12 bases between. Germline CDR1 is SQVTM and CDR2 is ANQGSEA. The CDR3 length is 12 residues. Here the CDR3 DNA reads TGCAGCGTTGGGGTAGCGATAAACGAGCAGTACTTC. This sequence encodes CSVGVAINEQYF.

This clonotype was seen repeatedly, ten times or more. V usage is TRBV9 and J usage is TRBJ1-4; D is uncertain. The V end lost 0 bases, the J end lost 7 bases, and 13 bases lay between the germline ends. Germline V gene data show CDR1 as SGDLS and CDR2 as YYNGEE. The CDR3 consists of 15 residues. CDR3 coding DNA: TGTGCCAGCAGCGTAGCAGAACGCGGTGGTGAAAAACTGTTTTTT. This codes for CASSVAERGGEKLFF. The whole variable domain, filled in from reference TRBV9 and TRBJ1-4, reads DSGVTQTPKHLITATGQRVTLRCSPRSGDLSVYWYQQSLDQGLQFLIQYYNGEERAKGNILERFSAQQFPDLHSELNLSSLELGDSALYFCASSVAERGGEKLFFGSGTQLSVL.

This clonotype was recorded a few times. The V and J genes are TRBV12-3 or TRBV12-4 and TRBJ2-7, with D hard to call. The CDR3 has 12 residues. V was cut by 9 bases and J by 5 bases, with 14 bases left in between. This CDR3 is CASSGNTDEQYF. In DNA, the CDR3 is TGTGCCAGTTCGGGCAATACCGACGAGCAGTACTTC.

This clonotype was found a few times. V and J are TRBV20-1 and TRBJ1-1, with D maybe TRBD1 (5 bases). CDR1 and CDR2 (germline): DFQATT, SNEGSKA (reference sequence). This CDR3 spans 16 amino acids. With 3 bases removed from V and 4 bases from J, the gap between germline ends came to 21 bases. The CDR3: CSASPFTGSLGTEAFF. CDR3 coding DNA: TGCAGTGCTAGCCCTTTTACAGGATCCCTGGGCACTGAAGCTTTCTTT.

There are many counts of this clonotype. The chain uses TRBV5-5 and TRBJ2-7, with TRBD2 matching 8 bases. Losses at the gene ends were 2 bases for V and 4 bases for J; bases not matched to a gene: 14. This CDR3 comprises 17 residues. Germline CDR1 is SGHKS and CDR2 is YYEKEE (reference sequence). This CDR3 reads CASSLGSSRLANYEQYF. CDR3 nucleotides: TGTGCCAGCAGCTTAGGTTCTAGTCGACTAGCGAATTACGAGCAGTACTTC.

The genes are TRBV4-3 and TRBJ2-7; D is perhaps TRBD2 (6 bases). Trimming shortened V by 0 bases and J by 0 bases, and 15 bases separated the two germline ends. The germline V gene has CDR1 LGHNA and CDR2 YSLEER. This CDR3 contains 17 residues. The CDR3 protein is CASSQDWGERASYEQYF. The CDR3 nucleotides read TGCGCCAGCAGCCAAGATTGGGGCGAGCGGGCCTCCTACGAGCAGTACTTC.

This clonotype was found many times. The chain carries TRBV29-1 and TRBJ2-5, with TRBD1 identical over 8 bases. CDR1 is SQVTM, CDR2 ANQGSEA, per germline. Unmatched junction bases numbered 0, after V lost 2 bases and J lost 4 bases. CDR3 length: 12 residues. CDR3 DNA: TGCAGCGTTGAAACAGGGGGAGAGACCCAGTACTTC. Translated, it gives CSVETGGETQYF.

This clonotype was seen a few times. This chain joins TRBV7-9 and TRBJ1-1; 10 positions match TRBD1. With 5 bases clipped from V and 1 base from J, the junction kept 4 bases outside the gene matches. This CDR3 region has 15 residues. Germline V CDR1 and CDR2: SEHNR, FQNEAQ (reference sequence). CDR3 region: CASSQGTGANTEAFF. The CDR3 bases are TGTGCCAGCAGCCAGGGGACAGGGGCGAACACTGAAGCTTTCTTT.

This clonotype was seen ten or more times. The chain couples TRBV5-6 to TRBJ2-2; D call uncertain. Trimming pared 1 base from V and 6 bases from J, leaving 7 bases between. The CDR3 extends over 13 amino acids. Looked up from germline, CDR1 is SGHDT and CDR2 is YYEEEE. CDR3 residues: CASSLNMAGELFF. CDR3 bases: TGTGCCAGCAGCTTGAATATGGCCGGGGAGCTGTTTTTT.

This clonotype was counted many times. V usage is TRBV15 and J usage is TRBJ1-2; unclear D gene. Germline loops: CDR1 LNHNV, CDR2 YYDKDF (reference sequence). The CDR3 loop spans 13 amino acids. The V gene lost 0 bases and the J gene lost 8 bases, with 10 bases spanning the gap. The CDR3: CATSRDLGGGYTF. The CDR3 DNA reads TGTGCCACCAGCAGAGATCTAGGAGGAGGCTACACCTTC. The variable domain in full, with the rest retrieved from reference TRBV15 and TRBJ1-2, is DAMVIQNPRYQVTQFGKPVTLSCSQTLNHNVMYWYQQKSSQAPKLLFHYYDKDFNNEADTPDNFQSRRPNTSFCFLDIRSPGLGDTAMYLCATSRDLGGGYTFGSGTRLTVV.

This clonotype has ten or more counts. V and J are TRBV29-1 and TRBJ1-1; tentatively, D is TRBD1 (5 bases). Germline V gene sequence: CDR1 SQVTM, CDR2 ANQGSEA. Deletions cut 5 bases from V and 6 bases from J, with 16 bases between. This CDR3 has 13 amino acids. This chain's CDR3 is CSVPGAGLAEAFF. The CDR3 nucleotides are TGCAGCGTTCCCGGGGCGGGGCTGGCTGAAGCTTTCTTT.

This clonotype was recorded many times. The gene calls are TRBV11-2 and TRBJ2-3; no clear D gene. This CDR3 has 15 residues. In germline, CDR1 is SGHAT, CDR2 FQNNGV. Between the trimmed V and J ends, which lost 2 bases and 2 bases, there was a span of 11 bases. This CDR3 is CASSLLGQPTDTQYF. In DNA, the CDR3 is TGTGCCAGCAGCTTATTAGGGCAACCCACAGATACGCAGTATTTT.